These 21 T cell receptor beta chains originate from one sample sequenced in a study of technical replicates of blood from a few donors. The method was immunoSEQ multiplex PCR; TCRdb's version includes in-frame clones alone and lacks a portion of them. The profile shows more than 75,000 clones, around 96% of them singletons. The sample was T cells isolated from PBMCs. The receptors stem from a human donor in good health.

The V gene is TRBV4-1, the J gene TRBJ2-1, with 9 bases fitting TRBD2. This CDR3 is built from 19 residues. Looked up from germline, CDR1 is MGHRA and CDR2 is YSYEKL. V dropped 3 bases and J dropped 3; count of bases not matched to a gene: 15. The chain's CDR3 is CASSHRGFEREVFYNEQFF. Here the CDR3 DNA reads TGCGCCAGCAGCCACAGGGGGTTTGAGCGGGAGGTCTTCTACAATGAGCAGTTCTTC.

The chain combines TRBV18 with TRBJ1-3, with D perhaps matching TRBD1 (5 bases). This CDR3 contains 15 residues. Trimming took 2 bases from V and 1 from J, leaving 9 bases between them. Germline-derived CDR1 and CDR2 are KGHSH and LQKENI. The CDR3: CASSPSRESGNTIYF. The CDR3 DNA reads TGTGCCAGCTCACCAAGCAGGGAATCTGGAAACACCATATATTTT.

In DNA form, the CDR3 reads TGCGCCAGCAGCTTGGCCCAAACTAGCGGAACCTACGAGCAGTACTTC. As protein: CASSLAQTSGTYEQYF. This chain links TRBV5-1 with TRBJ2-7; 8 positions match TRBD2. CDR1 and CDR2 (germline): SGHRS, YFSETQ. V dropped 0 bases and J dropped 2; count of bases not matched to a gene: 7. The CDR3 is made up of 16 amino acids.

The chain links TRBV5-1 to TRBJ2-7, with D tentatively TRBD1 (5 bases). The CDR3 consists of 15 residues. Germline-derived CDR1 and CDR2 are SGHRS and YFSETQ. V gave up 1 base and J gave up 2 bases, with 13 bases separating them. CDR3 sequence: CASSLRQGGPYEQYF. The CDR3 DNA is TGCGCCAGCAGCTTGAGGCAGGGCGGACCCTACGAGCAGTACTTC.

The chain links TRBV12-5 to TRBJ2-5, with D possibly matching TRBD1 (6 bases). V lost 5 bases and J lost 0, with 19 bases in between. The CDR3 contains 17 residues. Germline V lookup: CDR1 LGHNT, CDR2 FRNRAP. CDR3 bases: TGTGCTAGTGGTCTCGACCCGGGACACCTGTACCAAGAGACCCAGTACTTC. It yields the protein CASGLDPGHLYQETQYF.

The chain employs TRBV5-1 and TRBJ1-2; D is possibly TRBD1 (5 bases). V dropped 4 bases and J dropped 0 bases, with 7 bases sitting between them. This CDR3 has 13 residues. Germline CDR1 is SGHRS and CDR2 is YFSETQ. The CDR3 DNA follows: TGCGCCAGCAGCCTGGACACTAACTATGGCTACACCTTC. As protein: CASSLDTNYGYTF.

The rearrangement uses TRBV28 and TRBJ1-1; D gene unclear. CDR3 size: 13 residues. Trimming removed 3 bases at V and 2 bases at J, with 7 bases between. Germline CDR1 MDHEN, CDR2 SYDVKM. DNA for the CDR3: TGTGCCAGCAGTTTGTCAGTTAACACTGAAGCTTTCTTT. Its protein is CASSLSVNTEAFF.

The rearrangement links TRBV5-1 to TRBJ2-7; D may be TRBD1 (6 bases). V was trimmed by 0 bases and J by 0 bases, leaving 13 bases between them. This CDR3 is 16 amino acids long. CDR1 and CDR2 from the germline V gene are SGHRS and YFSETQ. The CDR3 DNA sequence: TGCGCCAGCAGCTTGGGTGGGACACTCAGCTCCTACGAGCAGTACTTC. Residues: CASSLGGTLSSYEQYF. Filled out from reference TRBV5-1 and TRBJ2-7, the complete variable domain reads KAGVTQTPRYLIKTRGQQVTLSCSPISGHRSVSWYQQTPGQGLQFLFEYFSETQRNKGNFPGRFSGRQFSNSRSEMNVSTLELGDSALYLCASSLGGTLSSYEQYFGPGTRLTVT.

This clone has a single count. CDR3 residues: CASRFSTGGSTTNEKLFF. The DNA of the CDR3 is TGTGCCAGCAGATTCTCGACAGGGGGCTCTACAACTAATGAAAAACTGTTTTTT. The rearrangement uses TRBV28 and TRBJ1-4; 10 bases fit TRBD1. This CDR3 has 18 amino acids. V shed 6 bases, J shed 0 bases, and the junction held 10 bases outside the gene matches. CDR1 is MDHEN and CDR2 is SYDVKM in the germline V gene.

V gene TRBV27 combines with J gene TRBJ2-7; the match to TRBD2 covers 7 bases. The trim removed 4 bases at V and 4 bases at J, leaving 1 base unmatched. Germline values: CDR1 MNHEY, CDR2 SMNVEV (reference sequence). The CDR3 length is 12 residues. The CDR3 nucleotides are TGTGCCAGCAGTTCGGGAGGATACGAGCAGTACTTC. Translating it yields CASSSGGYEQYF.

The V and J genes are TRBV6-5 and TRBJ1-1; 10 bases fit TRBD1. Germline V lookup: CDR1 MNHEY, CDR2 SVGAGI. V lost 3 bases, J lost 1 base, and 5 bases stayed unmatched. The CDR3 extends over 16 amino acids. Here the CDR3 reads CASSYGTGARNTEAFF. CDR3 coding DNA: TGTGCCAGCAGTTATGGGACAGGGGCACGGAACACTGAAGCTTTCTTT.

The V call is TRBV29-1, the J call TRBJ1-5; D remains ambiguous. Germline V gives CDR1 SQVTM, CDR2 ANQGSEA. With 4 bases removed from V and 0 bases from J, the gap between germline ends came to 4 bases. This CDR3 has 12 amino acids. The CDR3 DNA reads as TGCAGCGTTGCTAATAGCAATCAGCCCCAGCATTTT. Its protein product is CSVANSNQPQHF.

The V and J genes are TRBV11-2 and TRBJ2-5, with unresolved D. The V and J ends lost 2 bases and 5 bases respectively, with 12 bases between them. Germline V CDR1 and CDR2: SGHAT, FQNNGV. There are 14 residues in the CDR3. CDR3 loop: CASSLSSSKETQYF. DNA of the CDR3: TGTGCCAGCAGCTTATCGTCAAGCAAGGAGACCCAGTACTTC.

This sequence joins TRBV5-1 and TRBJ2-3; 10 bases fit TRBD1. Per the germline V gene, CDR1 is SGHRS and CDR2 is YFSETQ. Unmatched junction bases numbered 7, after V lost 4 bases and J lost 5 bases. The CDR3 is 15 amino acids. For the CDR3, the DNA is TGCGCCAGCAGCCAAGACAGGGGGCTTGTAGATACGCAGTATTTT. This encodes CASSQDRGLVDTQYF.

The chain is built from TRBV7-2 and TRBJ1-1, with 7 nucleotides matching TRBD1. Germline trimming cut 1 base from V and 5 bases from J; bases unmatched to any gene: 4. This CDR3 is 14 amino acids long. The germline V gene encodes CDR1 SGHTA and CDR2 FQGNSA. Here the CDR3 reads CASSLERGLTEAFF. The CDR3 nucleotides are TGTGCCAGCAGCTTAGAAAGGGGGCTAACTGAAGCTTTCTTT.

V and J are TRBV11-3 and TRBJ2-2; 7 bases align to TRBD2. The CDR3 is made up of 15 amino acids. The junction had 5 bases not matched to a gene; V was cut back by 1 base and J by 6 bases. Per germline, CDR1 SGHNT and CDR2 YENEEA. The CDR3 loop reads CASSLVGRRAGELFF. The CDR3 nucleotides read TGTGCCAGCAGCTTAGTCGGGAGGAGGGCCGGGGAGCTGTTTTTT.

V is TRBV4-3 and J is TRBJ2-5, with 7 positions matching TRBD2. This CDR3 region has 16 residues. Germline-derived CDR1 and CDR2 are LGHNA and YSLEER. Trimming removed 0 bases from V and 5 bases from J; junction bases left unmatched: 9. The CDR3 here is CASSQDIGRFGETQYF. Written as DNA, the CDR3 is TGCGCCAGCAGCCAAGATATCGGGAGGTTCGGGGAGACCCAGTACTTC.

This clone came up once. This chain connects TRBV27 to TRBJ1-5; no clear D gene. In germline, CDR1 is MNHEY, CDR2 SMNVEV (reference sequence). This CDR3 comprises 15 residues. With 5 bases removed from V and 3 bases from J, the gap between germline ends came to 14 bases. The CDR3 nucleotides are TGTGCCAGCAGTACGACGGAGCAACCCAATCAGCCCCAGCATTTT. Translation gives CASSTTEQPNQPQHF.

The chain employs TRBV19 and TRBJ1-2, with 7 bases lining up with TRBD1. This CDR3 contains 14 residues. V lost 9 bases to trimming and J lost 4 bases; unmatched junction nucleotides: 11. CDR1 and CDR2 from the germline V gene are LNHDA and SQIVND (reference sequence). The DNA for the CDR3 is TGTGCCAGCACGCCGAGACAGGGTCTCTATGGCTACACCTTC. This encodes CASTPRQGLYGYTF.

There are a few counts of this clone. This chain joins TRBV29-1 and TRBJ1-2; 10 bases are a match to TRBD1. This CDR3 comprises 16 residues. The J segment lost 8 bases and the V segment lost 3 bases, leaving 15 bases of the junction unmatched. CDR1 and CDR2 from the germline V gene are SQVTM and ANQGSEA. For the CDR3, the DNA is TGCAGCGTTGATACGTTAGGGGGACAGGGGTTTCAAGGCTACACCTTC. As protein: CSVDTLGGQGFQGYTF. Filled out from reference TRBV29-1 and TRBJ1-2, the complete variable domain reads SAVISQKPSRDICQRGTSLTIQCQVDSQVTMMFWYRQQPGQSLTLIATANQGSEATYESGFVIDKFPISRPNLTFSTLTVSNMSPEDSSIYLCSVDTLGGQGFQGYTFGSGTRLTVV.

The chain employs TRBV6-1 and TRBJ1-1; maybe TRBD1 (5 bases). The CDR3 loop spans 13 amino acids. Trimming cost V 4 bases and J 8 bases, with 14 bases left between them. The germline CDR1 and CDR2 sequences are MNHNS and SASEGT. The CDR3 DNA sequence: TGTGCCAGCAGTGGACAAACAGGCGCGGAAGCTTTCTTT. This codes for CASSGQTGAEAFF.